Presented here are 21 T cell receptor beta chains from one specimen sequenced in a study of T cells in localized non-small cell lung cancer. Sequenced by immunoSEQ multiplex PCR; TCRdb stores in-frame clones only, minus some. This table has tens of thousands of clones, approximately 90% appearing once. The specimen comprised peripheral blood, sampled before any cancer treatment. These receptors came from a male donor older than 55 with stage I squamous cell lung carcinoma.

V gene TRBV4-2 combines with J gene TRBJ1-1, with TRBD1 matching over 8 bases. From germline, CDR1 is LGHNA and CDR2 YNFKEQ. Trimming at V came to 4 bases and at J to 1 base, leaving 2 bases not matched to a gene. The CDR3 extends over 14 amino acids. CDR3 DNA sequence: TGTGCCAGCAGCCGACAGGGGAGGAACACTGAAGCTTTCTTT. It encodes CASSRQGRNTEAFF.

The genes are TRBV25-1 and TRBJ2-1; D gene unclear. Germline CDR1 MGHDK, CDR2 SYGVNS. V lost 6 bases and J 0 bases, leaving 9 bases between the germline ends. The CDR3 is made up of 14 amino acids. This chain's CDR3 is CASRGLSSYNEQFF. The CDR3 DNA reads as TGTGCCAGCAGGGGCCTAAGCTCCTACAATGAGCAGTTCTTC.

The J gene is TRBJ2-1, the V gene TRBV14, with D unresolved. Germline assignment: CDR1 SGHDN and CDR2 FVKESK. With 0 bases removed from V and 4 bases from J, the gap between germline ends came to 7 bases. The CDR3 runs to 14 residues. The CDR3 DNA reads TGTGCCAGCAGCCAAGATTTGGGGTACAATGAGCAGTTCTTC. This codes for CASSQDLGYNEQFF.

This chain uses TRBV7-2 with TRBJ1-3; no clear D gene. V shed 5 bases and J shed 0 bases, with 8 bases lying between them. Germline loops: CDR1 SGHTA, CDR2 FQGNSA. The CDR3 is 14 amino acids. CDR3 coding DNA: TGTGCCAGCAGCCTAGGGCTCTCTGGAAACACCATATATTTT. Translated, it gives CASSLGLSGNTIYF.

The gene calls are TRBV10-2 and TRBJ1-1, with unresolved D. Germline CDR1 is WSHSY and CDR2 is SAAADI. The V and J ends lost 6 bases and 5 bases respectively, with 16 bases between them. This CDR3 contains 14 residues. CDR3 sequence: CASSQDIGRTEAFF. The CDR3, as DNA: TGCGCCAGCAGCCAAGATATAGGACGGACTGAAGCTTTCTTT.

The chain uses TRBV7-2 and TRBJ1-4; 7 positions agree with TRBD1. J was trimmed by 7 bases and V by 0 bases; bases with no gene match: 14. The germline CDR1 and CDR2 sequences are SGHTA and FQGNSA. This CDR3 region has 18 residues. CDR3 sequence: CASSLAGNRQGRGEKLFF. In DNA, the CDR3 is TGTGCCAGCAGCTTAGCGGGGAATAGACAGGGAAGGGGTGAAAAACTGTTTTTT.

The CDR3 nucleotides read TGTGCCTGGACCCAGGGGCCGTATGGCTACACCTTC. Protein sequence: CAWTQGPYGYTF. This chain connects TRBV30 to TRBJ1-2, with D possibly being TRBD1 (6 bases). This CDR3 is 12 amino acids long. Germline CDR1 GTSNPN, CDR2 SVGIG (reference sequence). Trimming took off 4 bases at V and 5 bases at J, with 11 bases between the two ends.

The V call is TRBV27, the J call TRBJ2-2; D is unclear. Germline lookup yields CDR1 MNHEY and CDR2 SMNVEV (reference sequence). There are 12 residues in the CDR3. V was trimmed by 2 bases and J by 4 bases, leaving 2 bases between them. For the CDR3, the DNA is TGTGCCAGCAGTTTACTCACCGGGGAGCTGTTTTTT. This codes for CASSLLTGELFF.

This sequence joins TRBV5-4 and TRBJ1-2, with a tentative D call TRBD1 (5 bases). The germline V gene encodes CDR1 SGHNT and CDR2 YYREEE (reference sequence). V shed 2 bases and J shed 2 bases, with 13 bases lying between them. The CDR3 is 15 residues long. Here the CDR3 DNA reads TGTGCCAGCAGCTTAAGCAGAAGGGGCAACTATGGCTACACCTTC. Protein product: CASSLSRRGNYGYTF. Combining the CDR3 with reference TRBV5-4 and TRBJ1-2 gives the whole variable domain ETGVTQSPTHLIKTRGQQVTLRCSSQSGHNTVSWYQQALGQGPQFIFQYYREEENGRGNFPPRFSGLQFPNYSSELNVNALELDDSALYLCASSLSRRGNYGYTFGSGTRLTVV.

The J gene is TRBJ2-6, the V gene TRBV19, with D tentatively TRBD1 (6 bases). V was shortened by 3 bases and J by 0 bases, with 15 bases between the two germline ends. The V gene's germline CDR1 is LNHDA and CDR2 SQIVND (reference sequence). This CDR3 has 18 amino acids. CDR3 sequence: CASSIAATGNSGANVLTF. For the CDR3, the DNA is TGTGCCAGTAGTATTGCTGCGACAGGAAACTCTGGGGCCAACGTCCTGACTTTC.

This clone was counted once. V gene TRBV25-1 combines with J gene TRBJ1-1; tentative D call: TRBD1 (6 bases). This CDR3 is 15 amino acids long. The germline CDR1 and CDR2 sequences are MGHDK and SYGVNS. V was cut by 1 base and J by 0 bases, with 9 bases left in between. This CDR3 reads CASSESGVMNTEAFF. CDR3 sequence (DNA): TGTGCCAGCAGTGAATCAGGGGTCATGAACACTGAAGCTTTCTTT. Variable domain in full (rest from reference TRBV25-1 and TRBJ1-1): EADIYQTPRYLVIGTGKKITLECSQTMGHDKMYWYQQDPGMELHLIHYSYGVNSTEKGDLSSESTVSRIRTEHFPLTLESARPSHTSQYLCASSESGVMNTEAFFGQGTRLTVV.

The CDR3 nucleotides are TGTGCCTGGAGAGGCGGGTCTAATTCACCCCTCCACTTT. Amino acid sequence: CAWRGGSNSPLHF. This chain joins TRBV30 and TRBJ1-6; D is undetermined. The CDR3 runs 13 residues. Between the trimmed V and J ends, which lost 3 bases and 6 bases, there was a span of 9 bases. Germline CDR1 is GTSNPN and CDR2 is SVGIG (reference sequence).

The J gene is TRBJ1-5, the V gene TRBV2; D is possibly TRBD1 (5 bases). The CDR3 extends over 14 amino acids. Trimming removed 3 bases at V and 5 bases at J, with 11 bases between. In germline, CDR1 is SNHLY, CDR2 FYNNEI. CDR3 sequence (DNA): TGTGCCAGCAGTGAGGGGGGGAGGGATCAGCCCCAGCATTTT. Its protein product is CASSEGGRDQPQHF.

The V and J genes are TRBV7-2 and TRBJ2-3, with 10 bases matching TRBD2. CDR1 and CDR2 (germline): SGHTA, FQGNSA. The CDR3 length is 16 residues. V lost 6 bases and J lost 0; bases outside the gene matches: 6. CDR3 DNA sequence: TGTGCCAGCAGTCCGAGCGGGGGGGTTAGCACAGATACGCAGTATTTT. This gives the protein CASSPSGGVSTDTQYF.

This rearrangement joins TRBV6-1 to TRBJ1-2; weak D call: TRBD1 (5 bases). CDR1 and CDR2 (germline): MNHNS, SASEGT. The V gene lost 5 bases and the J gene lost 4 bases, with 17 bases spanning the gap. CDR3 length equals 15 residues. The chain's CDR3 is CASSRERQSSYGYTF. The CDR3 region has the DNA TGTGCCAGCAGTCGCGAAAGACAGTCTTCCTATGGCTACACCTTC.

The V gene is TRBV18, the J gene TRBJ1-4; D not certain. This CDR3 is built from 13 residues. The germline V and J ends were trimmed by 3 bases and 7 bases, with 9 bases remaining between them. In germline, CDR1 is KGHSH, CDR2 LQKENI. The CDR3 is CASSPINGEKLFF. The CDR3 bases are TGTGCCAGCTCACCGATAAATGGTGAAAAACTGTTTTTT.

V gene TRBV5-4 combines with J gene TRBJ2-3; 7 positions agree with TRBD2. The germline gives CDR1 SGHNT, CDR2 YYREEE (reference sequence). There are 14 residues in the CDR3. J gave up 2 bases and V 4 bases, and 4 bases lay outside the gene matches. The CDR3 DNA sequence: TGTGCCAGCAGCCCCGGGACTACCACAGATACGCAGTATTTT. Amino acids: CASSPGTTTDTQYF.

This chain links TRBV7-9 with TRBJ1-1; D remains ambiguous. The CDR3 consists of 12 residues. V was cut by 3 bases and J by 1 base, with 3 bases left in between. CDR1 is SEHNR, CDR2 FQNEAQ, per germline (reference sequence). CDR3 amino acids: CASSFGNTEAFF. The DNA of the CDR3 is TGTGCCAGCAGCTTTGGGAACACTGAAGCTTTCTTT.

This chain connects TRBV10-2 to TRBJ2-7; D is perhaps TRBD1 or TRBD2 (5 bases each). The CDR3 is made up of 13 amino acids. V was cut by 6 bases and J by 7 bases, with 16 bases left in between. Germline lookup yields CDR1 WSHSY and CDR2 SAAADI. CDR3: CASSRDEVLEQYF. As DNA, the CDR3 is TGCGCCAGCAGCCGGGACGAGGTCCTGGAGCAGTACTTC.

This clone turned up a few times. The rearrangement links TRBV5-6 to TRBJ2-5; a possible D gene is TRBD2 (7 bases). The CDR3 has 15 amino acids. Trimming cost V 0 bases and J 4 bases, with 13 bases left between them. In germline, CDR1 is SGHDT, CDR2 YYEEEE. The CDR3 here is CASSLVAGEGETQYF. The CDR3 DNA sequence: TGTGCCAGCAGCTTGGTGGCAGGGGAGGGAGAGACCCAGTACTTC.

This chain joins TRBV5-6 and TRBJ1-3, with D possibly matching TRBD1 (5 bases). There are 15 residues in the CDR3. Trimming left V 0 bases short and J 4 bases short, with 11 bases between. Germline CDR1 is SGHDT and CDR2 is YYEEEE. The CDR3 DNA follows: TGTGCCAGCAGCTTGGTACAGGTCGGAGGAAACACCATATATTTT. Amino acids: CASSLVQVGGNTIYF.